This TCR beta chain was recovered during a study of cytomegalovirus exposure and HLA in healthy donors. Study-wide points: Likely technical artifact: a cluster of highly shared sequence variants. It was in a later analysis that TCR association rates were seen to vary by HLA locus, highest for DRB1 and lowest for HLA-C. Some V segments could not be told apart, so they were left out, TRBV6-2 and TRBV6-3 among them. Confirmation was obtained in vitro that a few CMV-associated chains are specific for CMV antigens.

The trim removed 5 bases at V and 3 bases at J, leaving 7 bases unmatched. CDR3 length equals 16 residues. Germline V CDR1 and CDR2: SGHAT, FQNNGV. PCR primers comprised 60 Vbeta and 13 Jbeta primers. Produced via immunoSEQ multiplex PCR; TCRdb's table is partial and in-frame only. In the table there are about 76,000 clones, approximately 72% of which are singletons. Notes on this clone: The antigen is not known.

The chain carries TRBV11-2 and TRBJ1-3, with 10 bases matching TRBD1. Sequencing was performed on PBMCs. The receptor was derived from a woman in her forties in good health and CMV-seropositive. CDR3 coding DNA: TGTGCCAGCAGCCCGTGGACAGGGGGAAGTGGAAACACCATATATTTT. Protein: CASSPWTGGSGNTIYF.